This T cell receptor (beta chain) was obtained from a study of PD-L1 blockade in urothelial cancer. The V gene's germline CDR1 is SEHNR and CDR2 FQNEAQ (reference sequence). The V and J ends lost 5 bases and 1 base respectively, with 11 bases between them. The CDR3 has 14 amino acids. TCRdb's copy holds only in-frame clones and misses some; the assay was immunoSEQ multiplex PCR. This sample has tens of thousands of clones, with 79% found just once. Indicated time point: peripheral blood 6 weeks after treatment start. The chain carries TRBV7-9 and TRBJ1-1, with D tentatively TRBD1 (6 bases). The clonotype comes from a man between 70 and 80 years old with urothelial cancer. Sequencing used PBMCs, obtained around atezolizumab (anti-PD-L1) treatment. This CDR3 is CASSHGQWNTEAFF. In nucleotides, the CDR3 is TGTGCCAGCAGCCACGGACAGTGGAACACTGAAGCTTTCTTT.